This T cell receptor (beta chain) is drawn from a study of OX40 agonist ivuxolimab in advanced cancers. With regard to the full study: Ivuxolimab was a fully human IgG2 agonistic monoclonal antibody targeting the costimulatory receptor OX40 (CD134). Intravenous ivuxolimab was administered to patients every 2 weeks at six dose levels: 0.01, 0.1, 0.3, 1.5, 3 and 10 mg/kg. Of the 50 to 55 dose-escalation patients, hepatocellular carcinoma was present in approximately 20, melanoma in around 15, renal cell carcinoma in 9 and head and neck cancer in 9. In the dose-escalation cohort, 75% to 85% of patients were male, and the mean age was 60 years with a range of about 20 to 80. Prior anti-PD-1, anti-PD-L1 or anti-CTLA-4 therapy was permitted, and checkpoint inhibitors had been received by under 50% of dose-escalation patients. Partial responses were achieved by three dose-escalation patients, of whom one had hepatocellular carcinoma and two had cutaneous melanoma. The purpose of peripheral TCRbeta sequencing was to test whether ivuxolimab changed TCR sequence diversity and led to clonal T-cell expansion. The monotherapy dose-escalation portion (N of about 50 patients) of the phase I ivuxolimab trial is reported in the paper. On the study overall, not on this receptor specifically: On average, CD8+ T cells showed more expanded clones than CD4+ T cells after ivuxolimab. Which antigens the clonally expanded peripheral T cells were specific for was not determined. Clonal expansion of both CD4+ and CD8+ blood T cells was observed from baseline to week 6 at doses 0.1 to 3.0 mg/kg. Partial responders in the 0.1-3.0 mg/kg groups had among the lowest normalized peripheral clonal expansion, especially among CD8+ T cells. Low levels of normalized T-cell clonal expansion were also seen in some patients who did not respond.

Patients with autoimmune disease history or receiving systemic immunosuppression were excluded from the trial. Peripheral blood for TCR sequencing was drawn from every dose cohort at baseline, at cycle 4 day 1 and at cycle 7 day 1. The samples were drawn from a first-in-human, open-label, multicenter phase I dose-escalation trial of ivuxolimab. Adults with locally advanced or metastatic head and neck squamous cell, hepatocellular, melanoma or renal cell carcinoma were enrolled in the trial. Before TCR sequencing, CD4+ T cells and CD8+ T cells were sorted from peripheral blood as separate populations. V loses 1 base of germline sequence and J loses 6 bases, and the interval between the two ends is 16 bases. According to the germline V gene, CDR1 reads SGHRS and CDR2 reads YFSETQ. The CDR3 runs 16 amino acids, cysteine and phenylalanine included. Only CDR3 DNA remains: 48 bases, in frame from the first base.

A note on this clone: Its antigen is currently not known. Per-nucleotide qualities are absent, and no much larger clonotype sits a single base away.

To sequence the TCRbeta CDR3 region, genomic DNA was isolated from the sorted cells. TCRbeta CDR3 regions were sequenced using the immunoSEQ Assay. Not all clones reach the TCRdb copy of this immuneACCESS table, which keeps in-frame sequences only. Checked studies attribute under half of the gap to unresolved V genes and leave the rest unexplained. The sample has about 80,000 clones on record, 70% to 90% of them singletons. The ten largest clones add up to less than 2% of the sample. The sample consisted of CD4+ or CD8+ T cells sorted from blood, taken in a trial of the OX40 agonist ivuxolimab. This sequence was found in an adult with an advanced solid tumor such as melanoma, head and neck, liver or kidney cancer. The rearranged segments are TRBV5-1 and TRBJ2-2; a weak D assignment points to TRBD1 (6 bases agree). Read as DNA, the sequence is TGCGCCAGCAGCTTGCCCGGACAGCTGGGGGCCGGGGAGCTGTTTTTT. This encodes CASSLPGQLGAGELFF.